The table lists the clone carrying this TCR beta chain with a few counts. Its antigen is not identified. The source of the sample is a study of T cell responses to AZD1222 COVID-19 vaccine. The table came from immunoSEQ multiplex PCR; TCRdb's copy has only in-frame clones and leaves some out. The table includes some 130,000 clones, roughly 90% detected once. Findings and limits, study-wide: Among AZD1222 vaccinees, only 6 or 7 were seropositive at baseline. Among the donors, most were white British and more were female, and clonal diversity was possibly underestimated. Every sample of the repertoires postdated the peak T cell response.

The germline gives CDR1 SQVTM, CDR2 ANQGSEA. This CDR3 has 14 residues. Trimming pared 4 bases from V and 7 bases from J, leaving 18 bases between. This material consisted of peripheral blood, taken on day 0 of AZD1222 vaccination. This clonotype originated in an adult in good health. The chain uses TRBV29-1 and TRBJ2-3, with D perhaps assigned TRBD1 or TRBD2 (6 bases each). The CDR3 DNA reads as TGCAGCGTTGTCAGCGGGCTCGGGGGCTATACGCAGTATTTT. This translates into CSVVSGLGGYTQYF.